Only a few counts were recorded for the clone carrying this T cell receptor (beta chain). Antigen unknown. The sample is drawn from a study of T-cell memory formation after mild COVID-19. Study findings and constraints: Detection of some responders pre-infection suggested pre-existing cross-reactive memory T cells participated. Later expanders leaned CD4+, whereas day 15 to 85 contracting clones were balanced CD4/CD8.

TCRdb redid the calling of the 5' RACE reads with MiXCR, one entry per CDR3 protein. The sample includes fewer than 650,000 distinct CDR3 sequences, about 20% of them seen just once. The CDR3 extends over 15 amino acids. The V end lost 6 bases, the J end lost 5 bases, and 17 bases lay between the germline ends. This clonotype was obtained from an adult woman who had mild COVID-19 (a few samples of this study predate the infection). Cell type and time point are not known. Sequenced material: PBMCs or a T cell subset sorted from them (not recorded which). The genes are TRBV12-3 or TRBV12-4 and TRBJ2-1; no firm D call. CDR3 sequence: CASRSDGERNNEQFF. CDR3 coding DNA: TGTGCCAGCAGGAGCGACGGAGAAAGAAACAATGAGCAGTTCTTC.